This T cell receptor beta chain derives from a study of T cell repertoires in cytomegalovirus infection. At the level of the study: CMV epitopes in the study were HLA-C-restricted (recently identified) and HLA-B-restricted (well studied). Overall study results and limits: Identification of carriers of CMV plus the relevant HLA was performed using cumulative public TCR beta family frequency. HLA-C-restricted CMV clonotypes gave the most frequent clonotype in two of eight donors.

This CDR3 is 15 amino acids long. Losses at the gene ends were 4 bases for V and 4 bases for J; bases not matched to a gene: 6. MiXCR, applied by TCRdb to the reads, yields one record per CDR3 protein. This table holds approximately 730,000 distinct CDR3 sequences, almost 30% found once. To note about this clonotype: Its antigen is not identified.

This TCR derives from a human donor in good health (CMV status not recorded). Some clones in this sample may be carry-over from other donors' samples. The rearrangement uses TRBV12-3 or TRBV12-4 and TRBJ1-4; 7 bases agree with TRBD1. Sequences were derived from cultured CD8+ T cells from PBMCs, sampled from culture after CMV antigen stimulation. This CDR3 reads CASSSGGGINEKLFF. CDR3 DNA sequence: TGTGCCAGCAGTTCAGGGGGAGGAATTAATGAAAAACTGTTTTTT.